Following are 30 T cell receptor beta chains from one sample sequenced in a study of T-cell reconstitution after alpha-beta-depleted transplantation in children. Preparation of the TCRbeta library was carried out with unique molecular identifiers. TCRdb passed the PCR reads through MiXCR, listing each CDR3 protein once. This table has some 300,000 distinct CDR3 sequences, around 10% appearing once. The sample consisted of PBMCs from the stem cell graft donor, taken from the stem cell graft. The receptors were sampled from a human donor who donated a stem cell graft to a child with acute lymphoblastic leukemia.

The CDR3 nucleotides read TGCGCCAGCAGCCAGACAGGGGACACCGGGGAGCTGTTTTTT. Translating it yields CASSQTGDTGELFF. The rearrangement uses TRBV5-1 and TRBJ2-2; 8 bases agree with TRBD1. This CDR3 is 14 amino acids long. The V gene's germline CDR1 is SGHRS and CDR2 YFSETQ. V gave up 4 bases and J gave up 3 bases; unmatched junction bases: 2.

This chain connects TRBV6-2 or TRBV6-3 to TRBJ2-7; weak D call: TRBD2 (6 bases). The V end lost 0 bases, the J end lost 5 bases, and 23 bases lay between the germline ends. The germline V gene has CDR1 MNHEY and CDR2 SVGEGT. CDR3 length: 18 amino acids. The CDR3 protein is CASSYSTRGLEGTHEQYF. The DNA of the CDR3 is TGTGCCAGCAGTTACTCGACTCGGGGGTTAGAGGGTACCCACGAGCAGTACTTC.

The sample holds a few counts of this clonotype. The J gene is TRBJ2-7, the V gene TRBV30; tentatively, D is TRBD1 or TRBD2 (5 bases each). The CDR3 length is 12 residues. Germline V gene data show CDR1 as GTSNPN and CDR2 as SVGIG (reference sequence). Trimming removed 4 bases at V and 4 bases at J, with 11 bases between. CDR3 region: CAWTWDGYEQYF. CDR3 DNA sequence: TGTGCCTGGACCTGGGACGGATACGAGCAGTACTTC.

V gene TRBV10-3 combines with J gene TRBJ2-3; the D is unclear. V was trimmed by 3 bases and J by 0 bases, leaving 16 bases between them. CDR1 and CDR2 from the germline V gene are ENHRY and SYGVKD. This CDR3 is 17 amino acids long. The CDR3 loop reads CAISERLGSASTDTQYF. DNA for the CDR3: TGTGCCATCAGTGAACGATTGGGCTCCGCTAGCACAGATACGCAGTATTTT.

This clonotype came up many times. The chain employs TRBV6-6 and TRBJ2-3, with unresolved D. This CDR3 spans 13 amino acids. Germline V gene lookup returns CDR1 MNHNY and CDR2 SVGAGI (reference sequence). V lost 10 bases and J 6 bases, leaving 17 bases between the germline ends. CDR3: CATKKAFLDTQYF. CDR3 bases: TGTGCCACCAAAAAGGCGTTCCTGGATACGCAGTATTTT.

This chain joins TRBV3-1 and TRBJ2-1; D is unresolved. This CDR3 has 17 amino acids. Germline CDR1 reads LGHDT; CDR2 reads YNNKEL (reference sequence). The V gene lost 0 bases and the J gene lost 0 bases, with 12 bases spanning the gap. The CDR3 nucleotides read TGTGCCAGCAGCCAAGATCTTCCCACAAGCTCCTACAATGAGCAGTTCTTC. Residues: CASSQDLPTSSYNEQFF.

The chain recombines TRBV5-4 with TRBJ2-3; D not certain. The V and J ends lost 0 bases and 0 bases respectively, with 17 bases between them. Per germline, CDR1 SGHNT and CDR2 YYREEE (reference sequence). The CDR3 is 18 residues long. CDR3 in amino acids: CASSLGAMAIPSTDTQYF. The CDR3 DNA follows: TGTGCCAGCAGCTTGGGGGCCATGGCTATCCCTAGCACAGATACGCAGTATTTT.

The CDR3 loop is CASRTVDLYEQYF. Here the CDR3 DNA reads TGTGCCAGCAGAACCGTCGACCTCTACGAGCAGTACTTC. The chain couples TRBV6-2 or TRBV6-3 to TRBJ2-7; the D is unclear. The germline V gene has CDR1 MNHEY and CDR2 SVGEGT. The V and J ends lost 6 bases and 3 bases respectively, with 12 bases between them. This CDR3 is built from 13 residues.

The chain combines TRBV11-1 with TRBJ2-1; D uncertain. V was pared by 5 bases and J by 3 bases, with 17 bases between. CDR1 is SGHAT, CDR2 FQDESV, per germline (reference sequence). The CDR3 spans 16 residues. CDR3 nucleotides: TGTGCCAGCAGCCCGTCGAGTGGCGGTGACTACAATGAGCAGTTCTTC. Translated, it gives CASSPSSGGDYNEQFF.

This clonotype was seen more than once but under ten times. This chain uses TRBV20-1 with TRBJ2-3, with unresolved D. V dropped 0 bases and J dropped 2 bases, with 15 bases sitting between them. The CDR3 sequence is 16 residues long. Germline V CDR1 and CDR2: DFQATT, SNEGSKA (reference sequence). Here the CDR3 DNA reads TGCAGTGCTAGAGAAGACCTTAACTATCACACAGATACGCAGTATTTT. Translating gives CSAREDLNYHTDTQYF.

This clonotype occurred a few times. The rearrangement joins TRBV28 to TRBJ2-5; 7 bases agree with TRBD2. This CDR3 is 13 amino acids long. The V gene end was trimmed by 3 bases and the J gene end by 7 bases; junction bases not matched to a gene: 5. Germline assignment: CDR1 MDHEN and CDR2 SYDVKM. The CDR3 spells CASSLSPGGTQYF. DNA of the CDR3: TGTGCCAGCAGTTTGTCCCCGGGGGGGACCCAGTACTTC.

The CDR3 sequence is CSARKLAVTGELFF. The CDR3 DNA sequence: TGCAGTGCTAGGAAACTAGCGGTCACCGGGGAGCTGTTTTTT. The chain has TRBV20-1 and TRBJ2-2, with 8 bases aligning to TRBD2. V was pared by 3 bases and J by 4 bases, with 4 bases of the junction left unmatched. The CDR3 runs to 14 residues. The germline gives CDR1 DFQATT, CDR2 SNEGSKA (reference sequence).

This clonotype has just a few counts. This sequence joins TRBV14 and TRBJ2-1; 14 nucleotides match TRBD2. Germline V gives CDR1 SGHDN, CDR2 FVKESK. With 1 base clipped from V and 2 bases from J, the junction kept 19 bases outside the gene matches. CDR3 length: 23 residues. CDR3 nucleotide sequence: TGTGCCAGCAGCCAAGGGAAAGGGACTAGCGGGAGTAGGCAACTAACCGCCTACAATGAGCAGTTCTTC. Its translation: CASSQGKGTSGSRQLTAYNEQFF.

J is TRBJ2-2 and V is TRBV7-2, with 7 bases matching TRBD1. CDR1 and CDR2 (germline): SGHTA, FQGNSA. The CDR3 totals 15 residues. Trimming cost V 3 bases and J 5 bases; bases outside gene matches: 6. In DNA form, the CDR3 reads TGTGCCAGCAGCTTTTGGGGACAGCCGACCGGGGAGCTGTTTTTT. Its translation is CASSFWGQPTGELFF.

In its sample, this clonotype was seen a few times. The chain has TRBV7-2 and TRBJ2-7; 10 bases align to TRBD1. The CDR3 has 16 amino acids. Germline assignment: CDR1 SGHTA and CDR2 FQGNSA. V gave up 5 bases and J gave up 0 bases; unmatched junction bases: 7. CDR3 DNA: TGTGCCAGCAGCCGTAGGACAGGGGGGAGCTCCTACGAGCAGTACTTC. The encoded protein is CASSRRTGGSSYEQYF.

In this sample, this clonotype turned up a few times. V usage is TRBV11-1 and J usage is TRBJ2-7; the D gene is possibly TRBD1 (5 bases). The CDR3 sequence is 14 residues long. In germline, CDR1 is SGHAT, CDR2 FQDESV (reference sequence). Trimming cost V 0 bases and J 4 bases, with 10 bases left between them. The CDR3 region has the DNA TGTGCCAGCAGCTTAGCTAAAAGGGGATACGAGCAGTACTTC. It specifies CASSLAKRGYEQYF.

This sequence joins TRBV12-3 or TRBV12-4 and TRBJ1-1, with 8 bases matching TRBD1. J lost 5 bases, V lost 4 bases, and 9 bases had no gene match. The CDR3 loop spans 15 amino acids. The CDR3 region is CASSSGQGILTEAFF. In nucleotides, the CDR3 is TGTGCCAGCAGTTCCGGACAGGGCATTCTGACTGAAGCTTTCTTT.

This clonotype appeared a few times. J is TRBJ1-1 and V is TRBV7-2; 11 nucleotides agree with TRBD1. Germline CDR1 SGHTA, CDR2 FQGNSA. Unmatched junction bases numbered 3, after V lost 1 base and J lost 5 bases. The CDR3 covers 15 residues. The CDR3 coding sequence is TGTGCCAGCAGCTTAGGGGACAGGGGGAGGACTGAAGCTTTCTTT. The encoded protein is CASSLGDRGRTEAFF.

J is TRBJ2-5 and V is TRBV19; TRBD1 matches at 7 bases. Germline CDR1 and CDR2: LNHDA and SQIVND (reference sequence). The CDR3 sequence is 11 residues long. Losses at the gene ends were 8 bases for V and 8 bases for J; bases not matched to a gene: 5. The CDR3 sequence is CASGTADTQYF. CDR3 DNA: TGTGCCAGTGGGACAGCAGACACCCAGTACTTC.

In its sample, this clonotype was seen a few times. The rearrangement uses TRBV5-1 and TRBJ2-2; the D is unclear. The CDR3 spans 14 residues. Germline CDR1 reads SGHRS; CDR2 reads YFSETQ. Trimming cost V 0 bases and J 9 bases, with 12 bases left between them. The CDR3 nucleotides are TGCGCCAGCAGCTTGGAAATAGGTCCCCGGGAGCTGTTTTTT. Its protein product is CASSLEIGPRELFF.

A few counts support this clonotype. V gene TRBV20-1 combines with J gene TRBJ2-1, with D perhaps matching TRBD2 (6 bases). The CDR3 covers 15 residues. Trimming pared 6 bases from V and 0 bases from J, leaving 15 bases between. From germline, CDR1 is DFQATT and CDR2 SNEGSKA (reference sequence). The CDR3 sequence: CSATRDSYSYNEQFF. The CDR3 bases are TGCAGTGCCACCCGGGACTCTTACTCCTACAATGAGCAGTTCTTC.

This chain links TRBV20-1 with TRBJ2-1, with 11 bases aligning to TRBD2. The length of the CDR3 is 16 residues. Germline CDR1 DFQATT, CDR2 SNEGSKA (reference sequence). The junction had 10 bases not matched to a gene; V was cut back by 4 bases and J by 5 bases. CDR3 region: CSAILAGGPRNNEQFF. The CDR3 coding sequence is TGCAGTGCTATTTTAGCGGGAGGGCCGAGGAACAATGAGCAGTTCTTC.

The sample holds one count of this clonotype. CDR3 sequence reads: CASSPGGSLWETQYF. The CDR3 DNA is TGTGCCAGCAGCCCAGGAGGTAGCCTCTGGGAGACCCAGTACTTC. The J gene is TRBJ2-5, the V gene TRBV4-2; D may be TRBD2 (5 bases). The CDR3 is 15 amino acids. V lost 4 bases and J 5 bases, leaving 17 bases between the germline ends. Germline values: CDR1 LGHNA, CDR2 YNFKEQ.

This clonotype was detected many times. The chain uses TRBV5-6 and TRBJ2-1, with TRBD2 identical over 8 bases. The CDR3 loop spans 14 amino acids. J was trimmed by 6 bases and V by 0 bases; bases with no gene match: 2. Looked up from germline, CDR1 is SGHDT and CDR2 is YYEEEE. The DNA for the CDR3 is TGTGCCAGCAGCTTGGAGCGGGAGTTCAATGAGCAGTTCTTC. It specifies CASSLEREFNEQFF.

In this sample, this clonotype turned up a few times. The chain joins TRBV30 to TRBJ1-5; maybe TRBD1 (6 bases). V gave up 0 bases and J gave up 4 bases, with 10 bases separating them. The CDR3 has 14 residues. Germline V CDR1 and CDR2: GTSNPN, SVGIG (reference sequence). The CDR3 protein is CAWSVDQGNQPQHF. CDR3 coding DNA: TGTGCCTGGAGTGTAGACCAGGGGAATCAGCCCCAGCATTTT.

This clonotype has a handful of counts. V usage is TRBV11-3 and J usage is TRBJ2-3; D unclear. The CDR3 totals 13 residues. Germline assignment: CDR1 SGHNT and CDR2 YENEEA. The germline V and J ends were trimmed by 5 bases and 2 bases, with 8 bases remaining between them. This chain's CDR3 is CASSPPDTDTQYF. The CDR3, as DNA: TGTGCCAGCAGCCCACCAGACACAGATACGCAGTATTTT.

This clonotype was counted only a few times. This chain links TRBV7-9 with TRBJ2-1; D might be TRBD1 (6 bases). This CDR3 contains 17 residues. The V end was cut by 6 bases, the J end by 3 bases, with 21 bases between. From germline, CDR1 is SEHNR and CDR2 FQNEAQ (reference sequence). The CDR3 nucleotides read TGTGCCAGCAGTTCGTCTACCGGGACACCCCGCTACAATGAGCAGTTCTTC. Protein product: CASSSSTGTPRYNEQFF.

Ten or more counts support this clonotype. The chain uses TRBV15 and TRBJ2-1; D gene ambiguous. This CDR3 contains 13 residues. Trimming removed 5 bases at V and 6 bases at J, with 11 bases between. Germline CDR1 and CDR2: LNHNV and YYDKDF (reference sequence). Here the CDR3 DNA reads TGTGCCACCAGCCAACAGTGGGGCAATGAGCAGTTCTTC. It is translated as CATSQQWGNEQFF.

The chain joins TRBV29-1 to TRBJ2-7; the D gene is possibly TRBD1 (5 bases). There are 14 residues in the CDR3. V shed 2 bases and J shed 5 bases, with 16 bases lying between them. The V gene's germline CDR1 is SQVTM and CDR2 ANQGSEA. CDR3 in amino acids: CSVESPPGSDEQYF. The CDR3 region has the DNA TGCAGCGTTGAATCCCCCCCAGGGTCCGACGAGCAGTACTTC.

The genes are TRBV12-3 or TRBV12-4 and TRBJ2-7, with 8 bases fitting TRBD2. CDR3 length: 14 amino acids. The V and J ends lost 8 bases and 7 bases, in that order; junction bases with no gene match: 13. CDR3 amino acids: CASQKRLAMQEQYF. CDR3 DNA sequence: TGTGCCAGCCAAAAGAGACTAGCGATGCAGGAGCAGTACTTC.